These T cell receptor beta chains were read from a single sample in a study of cytomegalovirus exposure and HLA in healthy donors. The protocol was immunoSEQ multiplex PCR, while the TCRdb copy is restricted to in-frame clones and leaves out a portion. The sample includes over 150,000 clones, approximately 80% seen only once; the top ten take 5.6%. The sequenced sample was PBMCs. These receptors were collected from a woman in her forties in good health and CMV-seropositive. Each CDR3 is given with its conserved first and last residue. Each record gives: J gene, V gene, CDR3 protein.

TRBJ2-1 | TRBV15 | CATSWGLGGHSDEQFF
TRBJ2-1 | TRBV19 | CASRQSSGSRRNEQFF
TRBJ1-1 | TRBV6-5 | CAAWGQGVTEAFF
TRBJ1-5 | TRBV6-1 | CASTGTVGQPQHF
TRBJ2-7 | TRBV28 | CASSSWTGSYEQYF
TRBJ2-3 | TRBV27 | CASSHTFSGGPEGTQYF
TRBJ2-1 | TRBV30 | CAWQLAGGSYNEQFF
TRBJ2-1 | TRBV19 | CASRKGGAQIYNEQFF
TRBJ1-1 | TRBV10-1 | CASSRNMNTEAFF
TRBJ1-1 | TRBV18 | CASSLGQGRLGEAFF
TRBJ2-7 | TRBV27 | CASSLADSYEQYF
TRBJ2-5 | TRBV5-1 | CASSFPFRTGVQETQYF
TRBJ2-2 | TRBV7-3 | CASSPLSGSYTGELFF
TRBJ2-5 | TRBV5-1 | CASSRATGESQETQYF
TRBJ2-1 | TRBV7-9 | CASSFEGGLAGDNEQFF
TRBJ1-2 | TRBV11-2 | CASSFAGSNYGYTF
TRBJ2-2 | TRBV2 | CASGTGNTGELFF
TRBJ2-3 | TRBV5-1 | CASSLVTGSTDTQYF